Detailed here is one T cell receptor (beta chain). This CDR3 has 13 residues. V was trimmed by 5 bases and J by 2 bases, leaving 7 bases between them. Germline values: CDR1 MNHEY, CDR2 SMNVEV (reference sequence). This sample was taken from a study of blood T cell repertoires in COVID-19. In the original analysis: Reference gene primer amplification in the assay estimated nucleated cell counts. Produced via immunoSEQ multiplex PCR; TCRdb's table is partial and in-frame only. D and trimming were read from the DNA, whereas the V and J calls and clone size are those reported in that table. The table includes almost 200,000 clones, around 81% detected once.

The rearrangement links TRBV27 to TRBJ1-5; possible D gene TRBD1, 5 bases. The sequence derives from a man aged 55-75 years with COVID-19, enrolled during active disease. Material: peripheral blood. CDR3 DNA: TGTGCCAGCAGTACCAGGGGCAATCAGCCCCAGCATTTT. Translated, it gives CASSTRGNQPQHF.